Presented here are 25 T cell receptor beta chains from one specimen sequenced in a study of T cells in Graves' hyperthyroidism and ophthalmopathy. From RNA transcripts, TCR beta CDR3 regions were amplified. HTBI primers were the set used in a first-round RT-PCR of the TCR CDR3. TCRdb re-called the multiplex PCR reads with MiXCR, one entry per CDR3 protein. The sample gives 490,000 or so distinct CDR3 sequences, more than 15% of which show up once; 25% to 35% is in the top ten. Sequenced: blood. The receptors come from a woman in her thirties with Graves' ophthalmopathy.

The chain recombines TRBV6-9 with TRBJ1-5; 7 bases are a match to TRBD1. Looked up from germline, CDR1 is MNHGY and CDR2 is SVAAGI. The CDR3 spans 15 residues. The trim removed 4 bases at V and 1 base at J, leaving 4 bases unmatched. The CDR3 spells CASSSVTGSNQPQHF. The CDR3 DNA sequence: TGTGCCAGCAGTTCCGTGACAGGGAGCAATCAGCCCCAGCATTTT.

The chain uses TRBV7-2 and TRBJ2-6; the D gene is possibly TRBD2 (5 bases). The CDR3 sequence is 17 residues long. CDR1 is SGHTA, CDR2 FQGNSA, per germline. V shed 5 bases and J shed 0 bases, with 14 bases lying between them. The CDR3 sequence is CASSPVATFSGANVLTF. CDR3 DNA: TGTGCCAGCAGCCCAGTAGCGACCTTCTCTGGGGCCAACGTCCTGACTTTC.

This clonotype has ten or more counts. The chain carries TRBV5-4 and TRBJ2-7; D unresolved. V lost 0 bases and J lost 5, with 9 bases in between. Germline CDR1 is SGHNT and CDR2 is YYREEE (reference sequence). The CDR3 is 13 residues long. CDR3 in amino acids: CASSLGQPNEQYF. Here the CDR3 DNA reads TGTGCCAGCAGCTTGGGGCAACCCAACGAGCAGTACTTC.

The chain links TRBV12-3 or TRBV12-4 to TRBJ2-7; D may match TRBD1 or TRBD2 (5 bases each). The CDR3 has 13 amino acids. V was clipped by 3 bases and J by 7 bases, with 13 bases between them. The DNA for the CDR3 is TGTGCCAGCAGTTTGAGGGGAGACAATGAGCAGTACTTC. It codes for CASSLRGDNEQYF.

Only a few counts were recorded for this clonotype. A much larger clone is a single base away; this may be a read error. The chain recombines TRBV7-2 with TRBJ2-7; D may be TRBD1 (5 bases). The CDR3 has 14 residues. Between the trimmed V and J ends, which lost 5 bases and 0 bases, there was a span of 11 bases. Germline values: CDR1 SGHTA, CDR2 FQGNSA. The CDR3 bases are TGTGCCAGCAGCCCCTACAGGAGCTCCTACGAGCAGTACTTC. Translation gives CASSPYRSSYEQYF.

In this sample, this clonotype turned up many times. The chain recombines TRBV18 with TRBJ2-7; D is uncertain. Germline CDR1 reads KGHSH; CDR2 reads LQKENI. V was trimmed by 4 bases and J by 1 base, leaving 17 bases between them. The CDR3 has 16 residues. The CDR3 region has the DNA TGTGCCAGCTCACGAGTACCGGGCCCTACGTCCTACGAGCAGTACTTC. It encodes CASSRVPGPTSYEQYF.

A few counts support this clonotype. Germline is not matched at one junction end, which may reflect a read error. The CDR3 DNA reads as TGTGCCGGCAGCCTGGACAGGTCGGATTCACCCCTCCACTTT. This codes for CAGSLDRSDSPLHF. This rearrangement joins TRBV5-5 to TRBJ1-6, with TRBD1 identical over 7 bases. The germline gives CDR1 SGHKS, CDR2 YYEKEE (reference sequence). The CDR3 contains 14 residues.

The table lists this clonotype with many counts. This rearrangement joins TRBV5-1 to TRBJ2-5, with TRBD1 as a possible D gene (6 bases). This CDR3 comprises 13 residues. Trimming left V 4 bases short and J 7 bases short, with 14 bases between. The germline V gene encodes CDR1 SGHRS and CDR2 YFSETQ. CDR3 in DNA: TGCGCCAGCAGCCCCGGACAGCCGAGGACCCAGTACTTC. Its translation: CASSPGQPRTQYF.

The rearrangement uses TRBV4-2 and TRBJ1-1, with D tentatively TRBD1 (6 bases). Looked up from germline, CDR1 is LGHNA and CDR2 is YNFKEQ. Trimming stripped 4 bases from V and 0 bases from J, with 24 bases between. The CDR3 runs 19 residues. The CDR3 loop is CASSPYRVSSSWVNTEAFF. Written as DNA, the CDR3 is TGTGCCAGCAGCCCCTACAGGGTTTCCTCCTCCTGGGTGAACACTGAAGCTTTCTTT.

A few counts support this clonotype. The chain links TRBV12-5 to TRBJ2-7; D call uncertain. The CDR3 has 15 amino acids. Germline V gene lookup returns CDR1 LGHNT and CDR2 FRNRAP. Between the trimmed V and J ends, which lost 5 bases and 4 bases, there was a span of 18 bases. CDR3 DNA: TGTGCTAGTGGTCCCCTCGTAACGGAGAAGTACGAGCAGTACTTC. Translating it yields CASGPLVTEKYEQYF.

V and J are TRBV20-1 and TRBJ2-1; the D is unclear. CDR1 and CDR2 from the germline V gene are DFQATT and SNEGSKA (reference sequence). Between the trimmed V and J ends, which lost 3 bases and 0 bases, there was a span of 9 bases. This CDR3 has 14 amino acids. The CDR3 sequence is CSASSLSSYNEQFF. CDR3 bases: TGCAGTGCTAGTTCTCTAAGCTCCTACAATGAGCAGTTCTTC.

Concerning this clonotype: A much larger clone sits a single nucleotide away, making a read error possible. The chain links TRBV2 to TRBJ2-1; 7 bases are shared with TRBD1. Germline V gene data show CDR1 as SNHLY and CDR2 as FYNNEI. The CDR3 totals 13 residues. CDR3 region: CASSRTGYNGQFF. The CDR3 coding sequence is TGTGCCAGCAGCCGGACAGGCTACAATGGGCAGTTCTTC.

As to this clonotype: One end of the junction fails to match germline, which may point to a read error. The chain is built from TRBV24-1 and TRBJ2-2, with 7 nucleotides matching TRBD1. The CDR3 is made up of 16 amino acids. Germline V CDR1 and CDR2: KGHDR, SFDVKD. CDR3 bases: TGTGCCACCGGTGATCCCATTTCCACGACAGGGCGGGAGCTGTTTTTT. It is translated as CATGDPISTTGRELFF.

A note on this clonotype: A much larger clonotype is one base distant, so this may be a read error. V is TRBV6-2 or TRBV6-3 and J is TRBJ1-1, with TRBD1 matching over 10 bases. The CDR3 is 15 residues long. The V and J ends lost 7 bases and 1 base, in that order; junction bases with no gene match: 6. Germline V gives CDR1 MNHEY, CDR2 SVGEGT. The CDR3 coding sequence is TGTGCCAGCAATTCAAGGGACAGGGGGAACACTGAAGCTTTCTTT. Encoded protein: CASNSRDRGNTEAFF.

This chain uses TRBV4-1 with TRBJ2-7, with D unclear. CDR1 MGHRA and CDR2 YSYEKL come from the germline V gene. V lost 4 bases and J 0 bases, leaving 7 bases between the germline ends. This CDR3 has 13 amino acids. Here the CDR3 DNA reads TGCGCCAGCAGCCCTATACACTCCTACGAGCAGTACTTC. This sequence encodes CASSPIHSYEQYF.

A note on this clonotype: This may be a read error: a much more frequent sequence differs by one nucleotide. The rearrangement joins TRBV7-2 to TRBJ2-5; 8 bases map to TRBD2. The ends lost 7 bases at V and 3 bases at J; junction bases unmatched: 13. Germline CDR1 is SGHTA and CDR2 is FQGNSA. CDR3 length: 16 amino acids. The CDR3 region has the DNA TGTGCCAGCATCTTCCCAGGACTAGCTAGAAAAGAGACCCAGTACTTC. This codes for CASIFPGLARKETQYF.

Many counts were recorded for this clonotype. This sequence joins TRBV7-9 and TRBJ1-3; D is undetermined. Germline loops: CDR1 SEHNR, CDR2 FQNEAQ (reference sequence). The CDR3 is made up of 13 amino acids. Trimming removed 5 bases from V and 8 bases from J, with 13 bases in between. The chain's CDR3 is CASSPRGPDTIYF. CDR3 bases: TGTGCCAGCAGCCCACGCGGGCCGGACACCATATATTTT.

This clonotype was seen at least ten times. The V call is TRBV28, the J call TRBJ1-6; 8 nucleotides agree with TRBD1. The germline V gene encodes CDR1 MDHEN and CDR2 SYDVKM. J lost 10 bases, V lost 3 bases, and 2 bases had no gene match. This CDR3 spans 13 amino acids. CDR3 in DNA: TGTGCCAGCAGTTTGGCAGGGGGCTCACCCCTCCACTTT. This codes for CASSLAGGSPLHF.

The chain uses TRBV20-1 and TRBJ1-2; D call uncertain. The CDR3 extends over 14 amino acids. CDR1 and CDR2 from the germline V gene are DFQATT and SNEGSKA (reference sequence). V lost 0 bases and J 8 bases, leaving 16 bases between the germline ends. This chain's CDR3 is CSARDQLGVKGYTF. The CDR3 DNA reads as TGCAGTGCTAGAGATCAGTTGGGAGTGAAGGGCTACACCTTC.

This clonotype was observed a handful of times. This chain joins TRBV27 and TRBJ1-3; D call uncertain. CDR1 is MNHEY, CDR2 SMNVEV, per germline (reference sequence). Trimming removed 5 bases at V and 4 bases at J, with 15 bases between. CDR3 length: 15 amino acids. The DNA of the CDR3 is TGTGCCAGCAGTCTACAGCATTCGATGGGAAACACCATATATTTT. Amino acids: CASSLQHSMGNTIYF.

This clonotype was picked up many times. CDR3 bases: TGTGCTAGTGGTTTGGTACAGGGGGGGGCCTACACTGAAGCTTTCTTT. It specifies CASGLVQGGAYTEAFF. The rearrangement links TRBV12-5 to TRBJ1-1; 8 positions agree with TRBD1. CDR1 and CDR2 from the germline V gene are LGHNT and FRNRAP. The CDR3 covers 16 residues. V gave up 0 bases and J gave up 3 bases; unmatched junction bases: 6.

The chain's CDR3 is CASSLVPGSLSGNTIYF. The CDR3 coding sequence is TGCGCCAGCAGCTTGGTTCCGGGAAGCCTCTCTGGAAACACCATATATTTT. The rearrangement uses TRBV5-1 and TRBJ1-3; unclear D gene. CDR1 and CDR2 from the germline V gene are SGHRS and YFSETQ. Deletions cut 0 bases from V and 0 bases from J, with 13 bases between. The CDR3 is made up of 17 amino acids.

This clonotype was picked up many times. J is TRBJ1-5 and V is TRBV3-1; possibly TRBD1 for D (5 bases). In germline, CDR1 is LGHDT, CDR2 YNNKEL (reference sequence). The CDR3 loop spans 14 amino acids. V lost 1 base to trimming and J lost 7 bases, with 11 bases between them. CDR3 region: CASSQGQGEQPQHF. For the CDR3, the DNA is TGTGCCAGCAGCCAAGGCCAGGGAGAACAGCCCCAGCATTTT.

The V gene is TRBV20-1, the J gene TRBJ1-6; possible D gene TRBD1, 6 bases. The CDR3 runs 15 residues. In germline, CDR1 is DFQATT, CDR2 SNEGSKA (reference sequence). With 3 bases removed from V and 2 bases from J, the gap between germline ends came to 11 bases. The CDR3 spells CSASAGEAYNSPLHF. CDR3 DNA sequence: TGCAGTGCTAGCGCAGGGGAGGCCTATAATTCACCCCTCCACTTT.

This clonotype has a count of ten or more. This chain links TRBV4-3 with TRBJ2-7; 7 bases map to TRBD1. The CDR3 sequence is 16 residues long. CDR1 and CDR2 (germline): LGHNA, YSLEER. With V trimmed by 3 bases and J by 7 bases, 15 bases remained unmatched. CDR3 in DNA: TGCGCCAGCAGCCAGTCGGGACAGAGAGGCCGGGTGGAGCAGTACTTC. It yields the protein CASSQSGQRGRVEQYF.